These T cell receptor beta chains were read from a single sample in a study of T-cell reconstitution after alpha-beta-depleted transplantation in children. Using its own MiXCR run on the PCR reads, TCRdb lists one record per CDR3 protein. The data contain about 580,000 distinct CDR3 sequences, 25% to 30% of them singletons. The sample in question was PBMCs, obtained before TCRalphabeta/CD19-depleted stem cell transplant. Every receptor here comes from a boy under two years old with Wiskott-Aldrich syndrome, due to receive a stem cell transplant. The CDR3 runs from the conserved cysteine through the conserved F or W. A D gene is named only where the DNA matches it firmly. The listing skips clone size in some rows; elsewhere it reads once, few, many or a size class.

j_call,clone_size,v_call,d_call,cdr3_nt,cdr3_aa
TRBJ2-3,NA,TRBV28,TRBD2,TGTGCCAGCAGTTCTGGCGGGAGGGGCGATACGCAGTATTTT,CASSSGGRGDTQYF
TRBJ1-4,NA,TRBV20-1,NA,TGCAGTGCTAGAGATAACGGGGGAGCCGCAACTAATGAAAAACTGTTTTTT,CSARDNGGAATNEKLFF
TRBJ2-4,NA,TRBV20-1,NA,TGCAGTGCTAGAGATTGGGCAGGGGGGCGGGAGAATCGGGACATTCAGTACTTC,CSARDWAGGRENRDIQYF
TRBJ2-1,few,TRBV7-7,NA,TGTGCCAGCAGCCCAGGGTGCTCCTACAATGAGCAGTTCTTC,CASSPGCSYNEQFF
TRBJ2-7,NA,TRBV5-1,NA,TGCGCCAGCAGCTTGGCCGTGGGACCTATCTACGAGCAGTACTTC,CASSLAVGPIYEQYF
TRBJ1-1,few,TRBV18,NA,TGTGCCAGCTCAGCGACAGGTTCCTTGGAGGCTTTCTTT,CASSATGSLEAFF
TRBJ2-7,few,TRBV5-1,TRBD1,TGCGCCAGCAGCATTGACAGGGTAGGGCAGTACTTC,CASSIDRVGQYF
TRBJ2-1,NA,TRBV6-1,NA,TGTGCCAGCAGTGAGTCTCCCAGCCGAGGGAATGAGCAGTTCTTC,CASSESPSRGNEQFF
TRBJ2-5,few,TRBV5-1,NA,TGCGCCAGCAGCTTGGACGAAAAAGAGACCCAGTACTTC,CASSLDEKETQYF
TRBJ2-1,NA,TRBV20-1,TRBD2,TGCAGTGCTAGCGGGAGGGCCTATCACAATGAGCAGTTCTTC,CSASGRAYHNEQFF
TRBJ1-2,NA,TRBV7-9,NA,TGTGCCAGCAGCTTAGTTTCCTCCTATGGCTACACCTTC,CASSLVSSYGYTF
TRBJ1-2,few,TRBV5-5,NA,TGTGCCAGCAGCTCGCCGGGTCCCTATGGCTACACCTTC,CASSSPGPYGYTF
TRBJ2-5,NA,TRBV5-1,NA,TGCGCCAGCAGCTTGACAGGGACCGGCGAGACCCAGTACTTC,CASSLTGTGETQYF
TRBJ2-1,few,TRBV4-1,TRBD2,TGCGCCAGCAGCCAAGATAAAATTCTAGCGGGCCCCCAAGGGTTCTTC,CASSQDKILAGPQGFF
TRBJ1-3,few,TRBV20-1,NA,TGCAGTGCTAGACCGGGGGACTCTGGAAACACCATATATTTT,CSARPGDSGNTIYF
TRBJ2-7,NA,TRBV4-2,NA,TGTGCCAGCAGCCAAGATTTCCAGGGCCCCTACGAGCAGTACTTC,CASSQDFQGPYEQYF
TRBJ2-1,few,TRBV27,TRBD2,TGTGCCAGCAGTTCCCAGCGGGAGGATAATGAGCAGTTCTTC,CASSSQREDNEQFF
TRBJ2-5,few,TRBV5-5,TRBD2,TGTGCCAGCAGGTCGACTAGCGGGCAAGAGACCCAGTACTTC,CASRSTSGQETQYF
TRBJ2-7,once,TRBV20-1,NA,TGCAGTGCGGACGACAGAGACGTAAGGGACGAGCAGTACTTC,CSADDRDVRDEQYF
TRBJ2-2,NA,TRBV27,NA,TGTGCCAGCAGTGCCGTCCGGGGTACCGGGGAGCTGTTTTTT,CASSAVRGTGELFF
TRBJ1-6,NA,TRBV4-2,NA,TGTGCCAGCAGCCAAGATTCAGCACCCCTCCACTTT,CASSQDSAPLHF
TRBJ1-1,NA,TRBV5-1,NA,TGCGCCAGCAGCCCCTACAGGGCTTGGTACACTGAAGCTTTCTTT,CASSPYRAWYTEAFF
TRBJ2-7,NA,TRBV11-2,NA,TGTGCCAGCAGTCCTAGTAGTCGCGAGCAGTACTTC,CASSPSSREQYF
TRBJ1-4,few,TRBV6-5,NA,TGTGCCAGCAGTTACTCCGGGGGATTTGGTGAAAAACTGTTTTTT,CASSYSGGFGEKLFF
TRBJ2-1,few,TRBV20-1,NA,TGCAGTGCCCGAAGGGGGGACAGCCCCTACAATGAGCAGTTCTTC,CSARRGDSPYNEQFF
TRBJ2-1,few,TRBV6-5,NA,TGTGCCAGCAGTTACGGGCCAGCAAACAATGAGCAGTTCTTC,CASSYGPANNEQFF
TRBJ2-1,NA,TRBV11-2,NA,TGTGCCAGCAGCTTAGAGGCTAGACATAACCCTAGCTCCTACAATGAGCAGTTCTTC,CASSLEARHNPSSYNEQFF
TRBJ2-2,NA,TRBV6-1,TRBD2,TGTGCCAGCAGCCACAGACTAGCGGGGAACACCGGGGAGCTGTTTTTT,CASSHRLAGNTGELFF
TRBJ2-1,NA,TRBV12-3/TRBV12-4,NA,TGTGCCAGCAGCAATAAACTAGATTCGAGCTCCTACAATGAGCAGTTCTTC,CASSNKLDSSSYNEQFF
TRBJ2-1,NA,TRBV5-1,TRBD1,TGCGCCAGCAGCTCCTTGGGACAGGGGGCGGAAAATAATGAGCAGTTCTTC,CASSSLGQGAENNEQFF
TRBJ2-2,few,TRBV11-2,NA,TGTGCCAGCAGCTCTGGACAGACGAACACCGGGGAGCTGTTTTTT,CASSSGQTNTGELFF
TRBJ1-1,few,TRBV4-1,NA,TGCGCCAGCAGCCAAGCCACCAGGCGGGGTGGGAACACTGAAGCTTTCTTT,CASSQATRRGGNTEAFF
TRBJ1-5,NA,TRBV20-1,NA,TGCAGTGCCACCCTCTTGGACAGTTATAGCAATCAGCCCCAGCATTTT,CSATLLDSYSNQPQHF
TRBJ2-2,NA,TRBV7-2,NA,TGTGCCAGCATTCAAGGGGCGGTCACCGGGGAGCTGTTTTTT,CASIQGAVTGELFF
TRBJ1-5,NA,TRBV20-1,NA,TGCAGTGCTAAAGAGTATGTCGATCAGCCCCAGCATTTT,CSAKEYVDQPQHF
TRBJ2-1,NA,TRBV7-3,NA,TGTGCCAGCAGCTCAATCTCGGACGGATACAATGAGCAGTTCTTC,CASSSISDGYNEQFF
TRBJ1-2,NA,TRBV28,NA,TGTGCCAGCAGTGCGACCGGCTATGGCTACACCTTC,CASSATGYGYTF
TRBJ2-2,NA,TRBV12-3/TRBV12-4,NA,TGTGCCAGTCCTGCGTACACCGGGGAGCTGTTTTTT,CASPAYTGELFF
TRBJ2-3,NA,TRBV24-1,TRBD2,TGTGCCACCAGCTGGACTAGCGGGAGCACAGATACGCAGTATTTT,CATSWTSGSTDTQYF
TRBJ2-1,once,TRBV5-4,NA,TGTGCCAGCAGCTCTACGACCTACAATGAGCAGTTCTTC,CASSSTTYNEQFF
TRBJ1-5,few,TRBV12-3/TRBV12-4,NA,TGTGCCAGCAGCCCAGGGAGGGGGTCTCAGCCCCAGCATTTT,CASSPGRGSQPQHF
TRBJ2-7,NA,TRBV12-3/TRBV12-4,NA,TGTGCCAGCAGTTTCCACGGCCGCTACGAGCAGTACTTC,CASSFHGRYEQYF
TRBJ2-2,few,TRBV20-1,TRBD1,TGCAGTGCTAGCAGGGACAGGGGGGAGCTGTTTTTT,CSASRDRGELFF
TRBJ2-1,NA,TRBV20-1,NA,TGCAGTGCTAGTCCAGGCTCCTACAATGAGCAGTTCTTC,CSASPGSYNEQFF
TRBJ2-2,few,TRBV30,TRBD1,TGTGCCTCCTACAGACAGGGTAACACCGGGGAGCTGTTTTTT,CASYRQGNTGELFF
TRBJ2-3,NA,TRBV11-2,NA,TGTGCCAGCAGCACCCAGACAGATACGCAGTATTTT,CASSTQTDTQYF
TRBJ2-2,few,TRBV10-1,NA,TGCGCCAGCAGTGAACACCAGCGTGCGAACACCGGGGAGCTGTTTTTT,CASSEHQRANTGELFF
TRBJ2-2,NA,TRBV12-3/TRBV12-4,TRBD2,TGTGCCAGCAGCAAAAGCGGGACGACCACCGGGGAGCTGTTTTTT,CASSKSGTTTGELFF
TRBJ2-1,NA,TRBV12-5,TRBD2,TGTGCTAGTGGTTTGGTACCAAGGCTAGCGGGCAATGAGCAGTTCTTC,CASGLVPRLAGNEQFF
TRBJ2-3,few,TRBV24-1,NA,TGTGCCACCAGTGACCCGGACGGCACAGATACGCAGTATTTT,CATSDPDGTDTQYF
TRBJ2-1,NA,TRBV7-8,TRBD2,TGTGCCAGCCTATCTCGACTAGCGCGAGGAGATGAGCAGTTCTTC,CASLSRLARGDEQFF
TRBJ2-1,NA,TRBV20-1,TRBD2,TGCAGTGCTAGAGATCGAGCGGGAGGATCCTACAATGAGCAGTTCTTC,CSARDRAGGSYNEQFF
TRBJ2-3,few,TRBV28,TRBD2,TGTGCCAGCAGTTTATGGTGGGAGGGCCGGGATACGCAGTATTTT,CASSLWWEGRDTQYF
TRBJ2-3,NA,TRBV7-6,TRBD1,TGTGCCAGCAGCTTAGAAGCAGGGGGCTGGTCAGATACGCAGTATTTT,CASSLEAGGWSDTQYF
TRBJ2-1,NA,TRBV4-1,NA,TGCGCCAGCAGCCAAGAGGGGCGACGACCGGGGAATGAGCAGTTCTTC,CASSQEGRRPGNEQFF